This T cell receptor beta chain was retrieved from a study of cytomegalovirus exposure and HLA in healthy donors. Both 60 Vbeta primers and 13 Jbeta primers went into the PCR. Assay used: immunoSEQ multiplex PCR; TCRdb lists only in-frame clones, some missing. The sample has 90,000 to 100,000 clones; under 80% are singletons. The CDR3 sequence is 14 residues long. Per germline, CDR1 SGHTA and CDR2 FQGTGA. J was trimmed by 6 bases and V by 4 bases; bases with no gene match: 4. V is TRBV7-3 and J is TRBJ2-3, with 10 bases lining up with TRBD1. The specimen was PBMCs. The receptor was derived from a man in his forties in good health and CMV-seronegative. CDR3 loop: CASSSGQGSDTQYF. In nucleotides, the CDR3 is TGTGCCAGCAGCTCGGGACAGGGGTCCGATACGCAGTATTTT.